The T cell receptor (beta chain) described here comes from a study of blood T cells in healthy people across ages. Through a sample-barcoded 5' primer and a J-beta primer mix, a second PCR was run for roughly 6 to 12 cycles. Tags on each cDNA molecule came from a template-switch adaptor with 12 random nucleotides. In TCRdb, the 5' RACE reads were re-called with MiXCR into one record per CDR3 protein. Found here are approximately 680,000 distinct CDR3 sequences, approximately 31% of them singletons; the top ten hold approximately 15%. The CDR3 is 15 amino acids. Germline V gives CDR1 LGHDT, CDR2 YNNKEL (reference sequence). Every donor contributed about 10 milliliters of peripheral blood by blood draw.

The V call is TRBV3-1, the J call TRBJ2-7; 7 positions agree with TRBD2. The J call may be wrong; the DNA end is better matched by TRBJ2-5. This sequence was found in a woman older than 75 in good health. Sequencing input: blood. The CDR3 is CASSQPAGREETQYF. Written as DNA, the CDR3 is TGTGCCAGCAGCCAGCCGGCGGGGAGGGAAGAGACCCAGTACTTC.